This is a list of T cell receptor beta chains from one sample in a study of beta chain features in type 1 diabetes. The method was immunoSEQ multiplex PCR; TCRdb's version includes in-frame clones alone and lacks a portion of them. The sample records roughly 160,000 clones, around 8% being singletons. The sequencing sample was made of central memory CD4+ T cells from blood. All receptors derive from a woman aged 40 to 50 with type 1 diabetes. Each CDR3 is given with its conserved first and last residue. D genes are given only for firm matches. Clone sizes are given selectively: once, few, many, or a class where the clone is expanded.

j_gene | d_gene | v_gene | len | abundance | CDR3aa | CDR3nt
TRBJ2-5 | . | TRBV30 | 14 | many | CAWSLGSRGETQYF | TGTGCCTGGAGTCTCGGGTCGAGGGGGGAGACCCAGTACTTC
TRBJ2-2 | . | TRBV28 | 14 | few | CASSPGHGTGELFF | TGTGCCAGCAGCCCGGGACACGGCACCGGGGAGCTGTTTTTT
TRBJ2-3 | TRBD2 | TRBV28 | 18 | few | CASEAAPGLAGGGYTQYF | TGTGCCAGCGAGGCGGCCCCGGGACTAGCGGGGGGTGGATATACGCAGTATTTT
TRBJ1-1 | . | TRBV2 | 15 | . | CASRWNRAQNTEAFF | TGTGCCAGCAGGTGGAACAGGGCCCAGAACACTGAAGCTTTCTTT
TRBJ1-2 | TRBD1 | TRBV7-9 | 15 | . | CASSSTGTASYGYTF | TGTGCCAGCAGCTCGACCGGGACAGCCTCTTATGGCTACACCTTC
TRBJ2-1 | TRBD2 | TRBV4-3 | 15 | few | CASSPSTSFYNEQFF | TGCGCCAGCAGCCCGTCGACTAGCTTCTACAATGAGCAGTTCTTC
TRBJ2-7 | TRBD1 | TRBV28 | 15 | few | CASTGGQGSSYEQYF | TGTGCCAGCACCGGGGGACAGGGAAGCTCCTACGAGCAGTACTTC
TRBJ1-2 | . | TRBV4-2 | 15 | . | CASSQDRGQTYGYTF | TGTGCCAGCAGCCAAGATCGAGGACAGACCTATGGCTACACCTTC
TRBJ1-4 | . | TRBV14 | 17 | few | CASSQGQDWNLNEKLFF | TGTGCCAGCAGCCAGGGCCAGGATTGGAACCTTAATGAAAAACTGTTTTTT
TRBJ2-5 | TRBD1 | TRBV14 | 12 | many | CASSQVTGSQYF | TGTGCCAGCAGCCAAGTGACAGGGAGTCAGTACTTC
TRBJ2-1 | . | TRBV9 | 13 | few | CASSVGLNNEQFF | TGTGCCAGCAGCGTAGGACTGAACAATGAGCAGTTCTTC
TRBJ2-5 | TRBD2 | TRBV7-3 | 15 | . | CASRVSGGTQETQYF | TGTGCCAGCAGAGTTAGCGGGGGAACACAAGAGACCCAGTACTTC
TRBJ2-5 | . | TRBV5-1 | 14 | . | CASSDQGRQETQYF | TGCGCCAGCAGCGACCAGGGGAGACAAGAGACCCAGTACTTC
TRBJ2-6 | TRBD1 | TRBV19 | 15 | . | CATTRQGSGANVLTF | TGTGCCACTACAAGACAGGGCTCTGGGGCCAACGTCCTGACTTTC
TRBJ1-1 | . | TRBV4-3 | 14 | . | CASSQDAMNTEAFF | TGCGCCAGCAGCCAAGATGCGATGAACACTGAAGCTTTCTTT
TRBJ1-4 | . | TRBV6-6 | 13 | . | CASSQQGTEKLFF | TGTGCCAGCAGTCAACAGGGTACTGAAAAACTGTTTTTT
TRBJ2-2 | . | TRBV4-3 | 17 | many | CASSQGLGGANTGELFF | TGCGCCAGCAGCCAAGGGCTAGGGGGGGCGAACACCGGGGAGCTGTTTTTT
TRBJ1-2 | . | TRBV28 | 12 | . | CASSLRDTDYTF | TGTGCCAGCAGTTTAAGGGACACGGACTACACCTTC
TRBJ1-1 | . | TRBV5-6 | 15 | . | CASSLLPGGNTEAFF | TGTGCCAGCAGCTTGTTGCCCGGGGGGAACACTGAAGCTTTCTTT
TRBJ2-3 | TRBD2 | TRBV5-4 | 13 | few | CASSLDSSGPQYF | TGTGCCAGCAGCTTGGATAGTAGCGGGCCGCAGTATTTT
TRBJ2-7 | TRBD1 | TRBV15 | 17 | . | CATSRAAGTGHPYEQYF | TGTGCCACCAGCAGAGCGGCCGGGACAGGACATCCCTACGAGCAGTACTTC
TRBJ2-1 | TRBD2 | TRBV28 | 16 | . | CASSLWTSGLVEEQFF | TGTGCCAGCAGTTTATGGACTAGCGGGCTAGTAGAGGAGCAGTTCTTC
TRBJ2-1 | TRBD1 | TRBV4-1 | 13 | . | CASSPRRGSEQFF | TGCGCCAGCAGCCCCCGCAGGGGGAGTGAGCAGTTCTTC
TRBJ2-5 | . | TRBV6-5 | 14 | . | CASAPWAYQETQYF | TGTGCCAGCGCGCCTTGGGCGTACCAAGAGACCCAGTACTTC
TRBJ1-1 | . | TRBV11-2 | 12 | many | CASSAEQSEAFF | TGTGCCAGCAGCGCCGAGCAAAGCGAAGCTTTCTTT
TRBJ1-5 | . | TRBV14 | 15 | . | CASSHRGLVDQPQHF | TGTGCCAGCAGCCATAGGGGGTTGGTCGATCAGCCCCAGCATTTT
TRBJ2-3 | TRBD2 | TRBV11-2 | 17 | . | CASSFSVLAGVTDTQYF | TGTGCCAGCAGCTTCTCCGTGTTAGCGGGAGTGACAGATACGCAGTATTTT
TRBJ2-1 | TRBD1 | TRBV7-2 | 11 | few | CASSPGTGVFF | TGTGCCAGCAGCCCTGGGACAGGGGTGTTCTTC
TRBJ2-1 | . | TRBV19 | 16 | . | CASSIGVDPLYNEQFF | TGTGCCAGTAGTATCGGGGTGGATCCACTGTACAATGAGCAGTTCTTC
TRBJ1-1 | . | TRBV28 | 15 | once | CASPPGTQMNTEAFF | TGTGCCAGCCCCCCCGGGACACAAATGAACACTGAAGCTTTCTTT
TRBJ2-2 | . | TRBV9 | 13 | few | CASTVTNTGELFF | TGTGCCAGCACCGTAACAAACACCGGGGAGCTGTTTTTT
TRBJ2-3 | TRBD2 | TRBV6-5 | 15 | . | CASSPGTSGTDTQYF | TGTGCCAGCAGCCCCGGGACTAGCGGAACAGATACGCAGTATTTT
TRBJ2-3 | . | TRBV7-2 | 14 | . | CASSQGLEGDTQYF | TGTGCCAGCAGCCAGGGTCTAGAAGGAGATACGCAGTATTTT
TRBJ1-1 | TRBD1 | TRBV9 | 13 | few | CASSAQGGTEAFF | TGTGCCAGCAGCGCCCAGGGGGGAACTGAAGCTTTCTTT
TRBJ2-2 | . | TRBV14 | 15 | . | CASSQDPGLGGELFF | TGTGCCAGCAGCCAAGATCCGGGTCTCGGCGGGGAGCTGTTTTTT
TRBJ2-3 | TRBD2 | TRBV5-1 | 16 | . | CASSLGTSDSTDTQYF | TGCGCCAGCAGCTTGGGGACTAGCGATAGCACAGATACGCAGTATTTT
TRBJ1-5 | . | TRBV7-2 | 13 | few | CASGPQVDQPQHF | TGTGCCAGCGGCCCGCAGGTGGATCAGCCCCAGCATTTT
TRBJ2-7 | . | TRBV28 | 12 | . | CASSLRVYEQYF | TGTGCCAGCAGCCTCAGGGTTTACGAGCAGTACTTC
TRBJ2-1 | TRBD2 | TRBV5-4 | 14 | few | CASSWTSGDDEQFF | TGTGCCAGCAGCTGGACTAGCGGGGACGATGAGCAGTTCTTC
TRBJ2-1 | . | TRBV9 | 14 | . | CASSVSDSLGEQFF | TGTGCCAGCAGTGTTTCGGACAGTCTTGGTGAGCAGTTCTTC